This TCR beta chain was retrieved from a study of T cell repertoires in cytomegalovirus infection. This clonotype has a handful of counts. TCRdb itself ran the reads through MiXCR, one entry per CDR3 protein. This table holds 480,000 or so distinct CDR3 sequences, about 11% found once. V lost 5 bases and J 8 bases, leaving 9 bases between the germline ends. CDR1 is SGHAT and CDR2 is FQNNGV in the germline V gene. This CDR3 spans 11 amino acids. This rearrangement joins TRBV11-2 to TRBJ1-1, with a tentative D call TRBD1 (5 bases). The receptor was isolated from a human donor in good health (CMV status not recorded). Some clones in this sample may be carry-over from other donors' samples. The source material was PBMCs. This CDR3 is CASSTRTEAFF. CDR3 nucleotide sequence: TGTGCCAGCAGCACACGGACAGAAGCTTTCTTT.